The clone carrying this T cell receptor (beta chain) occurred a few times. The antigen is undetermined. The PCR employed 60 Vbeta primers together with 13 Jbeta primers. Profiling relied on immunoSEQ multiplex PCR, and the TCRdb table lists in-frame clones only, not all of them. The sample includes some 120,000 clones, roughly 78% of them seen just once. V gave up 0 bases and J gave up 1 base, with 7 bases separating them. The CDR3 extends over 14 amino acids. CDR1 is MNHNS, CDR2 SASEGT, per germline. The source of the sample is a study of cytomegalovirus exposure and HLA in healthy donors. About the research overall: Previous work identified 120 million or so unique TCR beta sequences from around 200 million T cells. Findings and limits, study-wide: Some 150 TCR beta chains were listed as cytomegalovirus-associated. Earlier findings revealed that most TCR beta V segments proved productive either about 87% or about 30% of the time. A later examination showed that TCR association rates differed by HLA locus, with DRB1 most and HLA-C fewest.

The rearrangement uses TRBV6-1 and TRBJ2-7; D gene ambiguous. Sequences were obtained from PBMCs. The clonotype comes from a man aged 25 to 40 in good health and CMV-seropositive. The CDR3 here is CASSEAPLSYEQYF. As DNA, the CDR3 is TGTGCCAGCAGTGAAGCTCCACTTTCCTACGAGCAGTACTTC.